This T cell receptor (beta chain) was retrieved from a study of human T cells and chemical hapten exposure. Study-wide points: Relative to controls, expanded TCRs formed significantly more large CDR3 similarity clusters.

Trimming cost V 4 bases and J 6 bases; bases outside gene matches: 3. This CDR3 has 16 residues. Worth noting for this clonotype: The antigen is unknown.

Described time point: pre-sensitization, week 0. Indicated treatment: therapeutic diphenylcyclopropenone sensitization with weekly scalp DPC. Each CDR3 protein gets one entry after TCRdb re-called the RACE reads with MiXCR. The sample lists approximately 60,000 distinct CDR3 sequences; about 11% were seen once. The sample here was whole blood, taken in connection with sensitization to the hapten diphenylcyclopropenone (DPC). The V gene is TRBV12-3 or TRBV12-4, the J gene TRBJ2-1; 16 bases align to TRBD2. The receptor was isolated from a woman aged 40 to 50 with alopecia areata. Some clones in this sample may be carry-over from other donors' samples. CDR3 in amino acids: CASSWGTSGRANEQFF. The DNA of the CDR3 is TGTGCCAGCAGTTGGGGGACTAGCGGGAGGGCCAATGAGCAGTTCTTC.